The 28 T cell receptor beta chains listed next were all sequenced from one sample in a study of CD8 T cells in ankylosing spondylitis. For these receptors, no antigen is known. MiXCR was run by TCRdb on the 5' RACE reads, yielding one entry per CDR3 protein. Of fewer than 650,000 distinct CDR3 sequences listed, roughly 12% are singletons. Study-level points and caveats: Fewer than ten highly homologous variants made up a TCR beta motif, and this motif appeared characteristic of ankylosing spondylitis blood.

Sequencing input: blood, either unsorted or a sorted T cell fraction (not recorded which). Every receptor here comes from a male donor with ankylosing spondylitis.

This clonotype was observed at least ten times. The rearrangement links TRBV5-1 to TRBJ2-1, with D possibly called TRBD1 or TRBD2 (6 bases each). Trimming removed 0 bases from V and 7 bases from J, with 17 bases in between. The CDR3 extends over 16 amino acids. Germline-derived CDR1 and CDR2 are SGHRS and YFSETQ. The CDR3 sequence is CASSLGLQEGVNEQFF. The CDR3 DNA reads TGCGCCAGCAGCTTGGGGCTCCAGGAGGGGGTGAATGAGCAGTTCTTC.

In its sample, this clonotype was seen a few times. V and J are TRBV7-9 and TRBJ1-1; a weak D match, TRBD1 (6 bases). Between the trimmed V and J ends, which lost 2 bases and 0 bases, there was a span of 13 bases. The CDR3 covers 16 residues. Germline V CDR1 and CDR2: SEHNR, FQNEAQ (reference sequence). The CDR3 region is CASSLIGGDMNTEAFF. The CDR3, as DNA: TGTGCCAGCAGCTTAATCGGTGGGGACATGAACACTGAAGCTTTCTTT.

In this sample, this clonotype turned up a few times. The rearrangement uses TRBV5-1 and TRBJ1-1; D not resolved. In germline, CDR1 is SGHRS, CDR2 YFSETQ. Between the trimmed V and J ends, which lost 4 bases and 0 bases, there was a span of 7 bases. This CDR3 is built from 13 residues. The CDR3, as DNA: TGCGCCAGCAGCCCCCTTTTGAACACTGAAGCTTTCTTT. Protein: CASSPLLNTEAFF.

This clonotype showed up just a few times. The chain uses TRBV29-1 and TRBJ1-2, with no clear D. The CDR3 totals 11 residues. Trimming stripped 3 bases from V and 2 bases from J, with 4 bases between. The germline CDR1 and CDR2 sequences are SQVTM and ANQGSEA. This CDR3 is CSVDQNYGYTF. The CDR3, as DNA: TGCAGCGTTGACCAAAACTATGGCTACACCTTC.

This clonotype was seen only a few times. The chain employs TRBV7-2 and TRBJ2-2; possibly TRBD2 for D (5 bases). Between the trimmed V and J ends, which lost 5 bases and 1 base, there was a span of 14 bases. This CDR3 is 16 amino acids long. CDR1 and CDR2 from the germline V gene are SGHTA and FQGNSA. The CDR3 coding sequence is TGTGCCAGCAGCCCTAGCAGGTCCCGGAACACCGGGGAGCTGTTTTTT. This translates into CASSPSRSRNTGELFF.

This chain connects TRBV15 to TRBJ2-3; weak D call: TRBD2 (5 bases). The V gene's germline CDR1 is LNHNV and CDR2 YYDKDF (reference sequence). V was pared by 6 bases and J by 5 bases, with 12 bases between. The CDR3 contains 13 residues. For the CDR3, the DNA is TGTGCCACCAGTCGCCATCGGGAAGATACGCAGTATTTT. Its translation: CATSRHREDTQYF.

The chain combines TRBV3-1 with TRBJ2-1; the D call may be TRBD1 or TRBD2 (6 bases each). CDR3 length: 17 amino acids. Trimming removed 4 bases from V and 2 bases from J, with 18 bases in between. Germline-derived CDR1 and CDR2 are LGHDT and YNNKEL (reference sequence). Here the CDR3 reads CASSLRLPGAAYNEQFF. CDR3 bases: TGTGCCAGCAGCCTTCGATTACCGGGGGCGGCCTACAATGAGCAGTTCTTC.

This sequence joins TRBV12-3 or TRBV12-4 and TRBJ1-3; no clear D. V shed 3 bases and J shed 2 bases, with 8 bases lying between them. There are 14 residues in the CDR3. The CDR3 loop reads CASSLRQTGNTIYF. CDR3 coding DNA: TGTGCCAGCAGTTTGAGGCAGACTGGAAACACCATATATTTT.

The chain joins TRBV15 to TRBJ2-7; D tentatively fits TRBD1 or TRBD2 (6 bases each). V lost 5 bases and J 6 bases, leaving 17 bases between the germline ends. Per the germline V gene, CDR1 is LNHNV and CDR2 is YYDKDF (reference sequence). This CDR3 contains 14 residues. The CDR3 reads CATSRREKGGEQYV. CDR3 coding DNA: TGTGCCACCAGCCGACGGGAGAAAGGGGGCGAGCAGTACGTC.

This clonotype was seen a single time. This CDR3 reads CASSFGGPGNQPQHF. CDR3 DNA sequence: TGTGCCAGCAGTTTTGGAGGGCCTGGCAATCAGCCCCAGCATTTT. This chain uses TRBV12-3 or TRBV12-4 with TRBJ1-5; D ambiguous. Trimming removed 3 bases from V and 2 bases from J, with 11 bases in between. The CDR3 spans 15 residues.

The chain uses TRBV20-1 and TRBJ2-1; D gene uncertain. V was cut by 6 bases and J by 8 bases, with 14 bases left in between. Germline values: CDR1 DFQATT, CDR2 SNEGSKA (reference sequence). The CDR3 totals 12 residues. The CDR3 reads CSAHFFADEQFF. The CDR3 nucleotides are TGCAGTGCCCATTTCTTTGCAGATGAGCAGTTCTTC.

The chain has TRBV29-1 and TRBJ2-7, with 8 positions matching TRBD1. This CDR3 spans 14 amino acids. V lost 4 bases to trimming and J lost 2 bases; unmatched junction nucleotides: 7. The germline V gene encodes CDR1 SQVTM and CDR2 ANQGSEA. In DNA form, the CDR3 reads TGCAGCGTTGCATCGGACAGGGATGCCTACGAGCAGTACTTC. Protein sequence: CSVASDRDAYEQYF.

CDR3 nucleotide sequence: TGTGCCAGCAGCTTATTTGAGGGGAACTATGGCTACACCTTC. Its protein product is CASSLFEGNYGYTF. The chain employs TRBV7-8 and TRBJ1-2, with D tentatively TRBD1 (5 bases). The V gene lost 2 bases and the J gene lost 2 bases, with 9 bases spanning the gap. This CDR3 spans 14 amino acids. The V gene's germline CDR1 is SGHVS and CDR2 FQNEAQ.

This rearrangement joins TRBV7-2 to TRBJ2-7; 10 nucleotides agree with TRBD1. From germline, CDR1 is SGHTA and CDR2 FQGNSA. This CDR3 is 15 amino acids long. J gave up 4 bases and V 2 bases, and 5 bases lay outside the gene matches. CDR3 sequence: CASSLLTGGGYEQYF. The CDR3, as DNA: TGTGCCAGCAGCTTATTGACAGGGGGCGGGTACGAGCAGTACTTC.

The rearrangement uses TRBV5-6 and TRBJ2-3; no clear D. From germline, CDR1 is SGHDT and CDR2 YYEEEE. The CDR3 has 13 amino acids. Trimming cost V 1 base and J 5 bases, with 8 bases left between them. The CDR3 reads CASSLLLLDTQYF. The DNA for the CDR3 is TGTGCCAGCAGCTTGCTTCTATTAGATACGCAGTATTTT.

The CDR3 loop is CSAFGQLINSPLHF. CDR3 coding DNA: TGCAGTGCATTTGGACAGCTAATCAATTCACCCCTCCACTTT. The V call is TRBV20-1, the J call TRBJ1-6; maybe TRBD1 (6 bases). With 6 bases removed from V and 7 bases from J, the gap between germline ends came to 16 bases. The CDR3 extends over 14 amino acids. Germline CDR1 reads DFQATT; CDR2 reads SNEGSKA (reference sequence).

This clonotype was seen at least ten times. The gene calls are TRBV25-1 and TRBJ2-2; D gene unclear. V lost 5 bases, J lost 7 bases, and 14 bases lay in between. Germline CDR1 reads MGHDK; CDR2 reads SYGVNS. The CDR3 covers 14 residues. The CDR3 spells CASSYKYPGGELFF. The CDR3 DNA sequence: TGTGCCAGCAGTTACAAATACCCTGGCGGGGAGCTGTTTTTT.

This clonotype came up once. The gene calls are TRBV18 and TRBJ2-7, with unresolved D. The V gene's germline CDR1 is KGHSH and CDR2 LQKENI. The ends were cut back, 0 bases at V and 6 bases at J, with 9 bases in the middle. The length of the CDR3 is 13 residues. The CDR3 loop is CASSPPHRCEQYF. CDR3 DNA: TGTGCCAGCTCACCACCCCACAGATGCGAGCAGTACTTC.

This chain joins TRBV4-2 and TRBJ2-5, with TRBD1 identical over 10 bases. V was pared by 1 base and J by 4 bases, with 3 bases of the junction left unmatched. In germline, CDR1 is LGHNA, CDR2 YNFKEQ. This CDR3 has 15 residues. The DNA of the CDR3 is TGTGCCAGCAGCCAAGGGCGACAGGGGGCAGAGACCCAGTACTTC. Translated: CASSQGRQGAETQYF.

This clonotype was counted between two and nine times. The V call is TRBV6-1, the J call TRBJ2-4; no firm D call. From germline, CDR1 is MNHNS and CDR2 SASEGT. V was trimmed by 6 bases and J by 0 bases, leaving 9 bases between them. This CDR3 spans 14 amino acids. DNA for the CDR3: TGTGCCAGCAGCGAACAGAGAGCCAAAAACATTCAGTACTTC. It codes for CASSEQRAKNIQYF.

In this sample, this clonotype turned up a few times. The chain is built from TRBV7-2 and TRBJ2-5; TRBD1 aligns across 9 bases. V shed 8 bases and J 3 bases; nucleotides not matched to a gene: 10. The CDR3 sequence is 15 residues long. Germline V lookup: CDR1 SGHTA, CDR2 FQGNSA. Here the CDR3 DNA reads TGTGCCAGCCGCGGACAGGGGTACCGCGAAGAGACCCAGTACTTC. It specifies CASRGQGYREETQYF. Variable domain in full (rest from reference TRBV7-2 and TRBJ2-5): GAGVSQSPSNKVTEKGKDVELRCDPISGHTALYWYRQSLGQGLEFLIYFQGNSAPDKSGLPSDRFSAERTGGSVSTLTIQRTQQEDSAVYLCASRGQGYREETQYFGPGTRLLVL.

This clonotype was counted a few times. V gene TRBV7-8 combines with J gene TRBJ2-7; TRBD2 matches 12 bases. This CDR3 contains 17 residues. Trimming removed 5 bases from V and 4 bases from J; junction bases left unmatched: 12. The V gene's germline CDR1 is SGHVS and CDR2 FQNEAQ. This chain's CDR3 is CASSHKPSGREEYEQYF. The CDR3 coding sequence is TGTGCCAGCAGCCACAAACCTAGCGGGAGGGAAGAGTACGAGCAGTACTTC.

This chain links TRBV5-6 with TRBJ2-3; D possibly matches TRBD1 or TRBD2 (5 bases each). This CDR3 has 14 residues. Germline values: CDR1 SGHDT, CDR2 YYEEEE. V lost 4 bases and J 3 bases, leaving 12 bases between the germline ends. The CDR3 is CASSLLEGTDTQYF. The CDR3 DNA sequence: TGTGCCAGCAGCCTCCTTGAGGGGACAGATACGCAGTATTTT.

The V and J genes are TRBV5-1 and TRBJ1-1; 7 nucleotides match TRBD1. The CDR3 has 14 amino acids. V shed 3 bases, J shed 3 bases, and the junction held 5 bases outside the gene matches. CDR1 and CDR2 from the germline V gene are SGHRS and YFSETQ. The DNA of the CDR3 is TGCGCCAGCAGCTCACAGGGGTGGGACACTGAAGCTTTCTTT. This codes for CASSSQGWDTEAFF.

V and J are TRBV7-9 and TRBJ2-1; D perhaps matches TRBD1 (6 bases). V was clipped by 3 bases and J by 7 bases, with 10 bases between them. The CDR3 covers 13 residues. From germline, CDR1 is SEHNR and CDR2 FQNEAQ (reference sequence). The CDR3 DNA reads TGTGCCAGCAGCTTTATCAGGGGTAATGAGCAGTTCTTC. It yields the protein CASSFIRGNEQFF.

The chain recombines TRBV7-9 with TRBJ2-3; D unclear. CDR1 is SEHNR and CDR2 is FQNEAQ in the germline V gene (reference sequence). There are 12 residues in the CDR3. Trimming took 2 bases from V and 7 from J, leaving 7 bases between them. The CDR3 region is CASSLLQHTQYF. The CDR3 DNA sequence: TGTGCCAGCAGCTTATTGCAACATACGCAGTATTTT.

Only a few counts were recorded for this clonotype. J is TRBJ1-5 and V is TRBV29-1; D is ambiguous. V was trimmed by 4 bases and J by 3 bases, leaving 7 bases between them. The CDR3 totals 12 residues. CDR1 SQVTM and CDR2 ANQGSEA come from the germline V gene. The CDR3 region has the DNA TGCAGCGTTGGCAGCCCCAATCAGCCCCAGCATTTT. As protein: CSVGSPNQPQHF.

This chain links TRBV10-2 with TRBJ1-2; D remains ambiguous. The V end was cut by 3 bases, the J end by 5 bases, with 7 bases between. CDR3 size: 12 residues. Germline CDR1 WSHSY, CDR2 SAAADI. CDR3 sequence reads: CASSDRAYGYTF. The CDR3 bases are TGCGCCAGCAGTGATCGGGCGTATGGCTACACCTTC.